This T cell receptor (beta chain) stems from a study of blood T cell repertoires in COVID-19 (dated by TCRdb to about 2020). With respect to the entire study: The collaborator samples originated in the United States, Italy and Spain and spanned the acute and convalescent phases of COVID-19. The prospective study material was composed of cDNA or gDNA derived from T cells, B-cell-depleted T cells, or PBMCs. Subjects who had been exposed to COVID-19, were actively infected with it, or had recovered from it provided the deeply sampled blood TCRbeta repertoires that made up the dataset. Where available, HLA class I and class II types were obtained from metadata supplied by the sample provider rather than from assay-based typing. The sample metadata nearly always contained a de-identified subject ID, COVID-19 status, age in years and sex. The repertoires were made available in a free public database intended to serve as a resource for research on the immune response to SARS-CoV-2. The samples were drawn from the first 160 participants of the ongoing ImmuneRACE study and from 1,254 subjects provided by 6 global collaborators.

Points the paper makes about the study in general: How much clinical and demographic metadata was included differed by source and by participant, and the metadata was provided uncurated.

Each collaborating institution followed its own protocols to collect whole blood in K2EDTA tubes. Collaborator samples were shipped for TCRbeta analysis as frozen whole blood, isolated PBMCs, or DNA extracted from either sample type. The CDR3, cysteine through phenylalanine, is 17 amino acids long. Left in the record is the CDR3 DNA by itself, 51 bases read in frame from the first base. Via the germline V gene (reference sequence), CDR1 is LNHDA and CDR2 SQIVND. The V and J ends are trimmed by 1 base and 0 bases, leaving 15 bases between them. TCRbeta CDR3 regions were amplified from genomic DNA using the immunoSEQ Assay, a bias-controlled multiplex PCR. The study's own analysis went as follows. Within the assay, amplification of reference gene primers was used to estimate how many nucleated cells each sample contained. Sequence reads were collapsed and filtered to measure the absolute abundance of every unique TCRbeta CDR3 rearrangement. Productive Simpson clonality was computed per sample as the square root of Simpson's diversity index over productive rearrangements. Imported from immuneACCESS, the table was reduced by TCRdb to in-frame sequences with V and J called. These copies leave out some clones; in studies compared against another copy, an unresolved V gene accounts for under half, and the cause of the remainder is not known. For V, J and clone size, that table is used; D and trimming come from the DNA. The sample table records about 260,000 clones; around 88% of these occur just once. The ten largest make up under 2.5% of the sample.

Points on this clone: Its antigen target is currently unknown. One base away there is no much larger clone; base qualities are not given.

The V gene is TRBV19 and the J gene is TRBJ1-1; tentative D gene TRBD1, with 6 bases matching. Source material: peripheral blood. The sequence derives from a man aged 25 to 40 with active or convalescent COVID-19. The bases are TGTGCCAGTAGTATAGCCCTAAGCAGGGGAGTGAACACTGAAGCTTTCTTT. Its product reads: CASSIALSRGVNTEAFF.